The 30 T cell receptor beta chains below all came from one sample that was sequenced in a study of shared T cell receptors in the human thymus. TCRdb's copy holds only in-frame clones and misses some; the assay was immunoSEQ multiplex PCR. The sample records hundreds of thousands of clones, around 87% being singletons. These sequences were also reported in another study, on human thymus T cells.

Sample: thymocytes. These receptors all stem from a boy under three years old with a congenital heart defect.

The V gene is TRBV10-2, the J gene TRBJ2-7; D is unclear. Germline V gene data show CDR1 as WSHSY and CDR2 as SAAADI. V lost 8 bases and J lost 2, with 19 bases in between. The CDR3 runs 15 residues. The CDR3 spells CASPGTPRRPYEQYF. CDR3 nucleotide sequence: TGCGCCAGCCCTGGTACTCCCCGGAGACCCTACGAGCAGTACTTC.

This chain joins TRBV9 and TRBJ2-5; 8 nucleotides line up with TRBD1. CDR3 size: 17 residues. Germline V gene lookup returns CDR1 SGDLS and CDR2 YYNGEE. V was pared by 0 bases and J by 3 bases, with 10 bases of the junction left unmatched. The CDR3 DNA reads TGTGCCAGCAGCGTAGCGATGGGGGGACAGGTAAAAGAGACCCAGTACTTC. Its protein product is CASSVAMGGQVKETQYF.

The chain has TRBV10-1 and TRBJ1-1; tentative D call: TRBD1 (5 bases). Germline-derived CDR1 and CDR2 are WNHNN and SYGVQD (reference sequence). Trimming cost V 0 bases and J 1 base, with 9 bases left between them. The CDR3 is made up of 15 amino acids. The DNA of the CDR3 is TGCGCCAGCAGTGAGTCAAGGGGTACGAACACTGAAGCTTTCTTT. Amino acid sequence: CASSESRGTNTEAFF.

This chain joins TRBV6-5 and TRBJ2-3, with D perhaps matching TRBD1 (5 bases). This CDR3 contains 16 residues. The V gene lost 4 bases and the J gene lost 2 bases, with 16 bases spanning the gap. The germline V gene encodes CDR1 MNHEY and CDR2 SVGAGI. The CDR3 DNA sequence: TGTGCCAGCAGTTCCCTGACAGAAAAGTCCACAGATACGCAGTATTTT. This encodes CASSSLTEKSTDTQYF.

The CDR3: CASSLDSTGNGQPQHF. CDR3 DNA sequence: TGTGCCAGCAGCTTAGATTCTACGGGGAATGGGCAGCCCCAGCATTTT. This chain uses TRBV7-9 with TRBJ1-5; no reliable D call. V gave up 1 base and J gave up 7 bases, with 17 bases separating them. The CDR3 covers 16 residues. CDR1 SEHNR and CDR2 FQNEAQ come from the germline V gene (reference sequence).

The chain carries TRBV4-1 and TRBJ2-7, with 7 bases matching TRBD2. Trimming cost V 0 bases and J 2 bases; bases outside gene matches: 16. Germline CDR1 reads MGHRA; CDR2 reads YSYEKL. The CDR3 is 19 residues long. CDR3 protein: CASSQDEESGTRRPYEQYF. The CDR3 bases are TGCGCCAGCAGCCAAGATGAGGAAAGCGGGACCCGACGCCCCTACGAGCAGTACTTC.

CDR3 residues: CAWSEDTPISNQPQHF. CDR3 sequence (DNA): TGTGCCTGGAGTGAGGACACTCCTATTAGCAATCAGCCCCAGCATTTT. The chain couples TRBV30 to TRBJ1-5; D is perhaps TRBD1 (5 bases). With 1 base removed from V and 0 bases from J, the gap between germline ends came to 13 bases. This CDR3 is built from 16 residues. Per the germline V gene, CDR1 is GTSNPN and CDR2 is SVGIG (reference sequence).

This clone was found once. The rearrangement links TRBV14 to TRBJ2-1, with 14 bases that match TRBD2. Trimming took 0 bases from V and 3 from J; bases not matched to a gene: 7. Germline V gene sequence: CDR1 SGHDN, CDR2 FVKESK. The CDR3 is 19 residues long. The CDR3 loop reads CASSQDTTSGRAIYNEQFF. As DNA, the CDR3 is TGTGCCAGCAGCCAAGACACGACTAGCGGGAGGGCCATCTACAATGAGCAGTTCTTC.

This clone was picked up a small number of times. The chain carries TRBV29-1 and TRBJ2-5; 8 nucleotides agree with TRBD2. J gave up 5 bases and V 4 bases, and 6 bases lay outside the gene matches. The CDR3 covers 13 residues. CDR1 and CDR2 (germline): SQVTM, ANQGSEA. The CDR3: CSVGREEEETQYF. CDR3 DNA: TGCAGCGTTGGGCGGGAGGAGGAGGAGACCCAGTACTTC.

The gene calls are TRBV19 and TRBJ1-1; TRBD1 agrees at 10 bases. The CDR3 has 15 residues. Germline-derived CDR1 and CDR2 are LNHDA and SQIVND (reference sequence). J was trimmed by 5 bases and V by 8 bases; bases with no gene match: 11. The CDR3 nucleotides are TGTGCCAGTGACGCCCCGGGACAGGGGAGAACTGAAGCTTTCTTT. Encoded protein: CASDAPGQGRTEAFF.

The chain uses TRBV5-8 and TRBJ2-1; possibly TRBD1 for D (6 bases). V was pared by 4 bases and J by 9 bases, with 11 bases between. The CDR3 sequence is 12 residues long. Per germline, CDR1 SGHTS and CDR2 YDEGEE. CDR3 sequence: CASSRRGGEQFF. In DNA, the CDR3 is TGTGCCAGCAGCCGTCGAGGGGGTGAGCAGTTCTTC.

The V call is TRBV4-3, the J call TRBJ2-1, with TRBD2 matching over 8 bases. The CDR3 sequence is 16 residues long. Germline V CDR1 and CDR2: LGHNA, YSLEER. Trimming at V came to 1 base and at J to 10 bases, leaving 12 bases not matched to a gene. The CDR3 region is CASSQGRGTRRGEQFF. In nucleotides, the CDR3 is TGCGCCAGCAGCCAAGGGAGGGGGACTAGGAGGGGGGAGCAGTTCTTC.

The chain recombines TRBV15 with TRBJ2-5; TRBD1 agrees at 7 bases. The CDR3 contains 14 residues. Germline V gene lookup returns CDR1 LNHNV and CDR2 YYDKDF (reference sequence). V lost 5 bases to trimming and J lost 1 base; unmatched junction nucleotides: 4. CDR3 sequence (DNA): TGTGCCACCAGCCAGGGACAGCGCCAAGAGACCCAGTACTTC. Protein product: CATSQGQRQETQYF.

The chain joins TRBV20-1 to TRBJ1-4; D is uncertain. The ends were cut back, 6 bases at V and 2 bases at J, with 4 bases in the middle. The CDR3 has 11 residues. The germline CDR1 and CDR2 sequences are DFQATT and SNEGSKA (reference sequence). CDR3 sequence reads: CSAGTNEKLFF. The CDR3 DNA is TGCAGTGCCGGGACTAATGAAAAACTGTTTTTT.

The chain recombines TRBV19 with TRBJ1-5; 7 nucleotides agree with TRBD1. Germline CDR1 is LNHDA and CDR2 is SQIVND (reference sequence). CDR3 size: 14 residues. V shed 5 bases and J 3 bases; nucleotides not matched to a gene: 4. The CDR3 loop reads CASSHGTDNQPQHF. The CDR3 bases are TGTGCCAGTAGTCACGGGACAGACAATCAGCCCCAGCATTTT. Using reference TRBV19 and TRBJ1-5 for the parts outside the CDR3, the full variable domain is DGGITQSPKYLFRKEGQNVTLSCEQNLNHDAMYWYRQDPGQGLRLIYYSQIVNDFQKGDIAEGYSVSREKKESFPLTVTSAQKNPTAFYLCASSHGTDNQPQHFGDGTRLSIL.

The chain joins TRBV15 to TRBJ2-7, with 12 bases matching TRBD1. With V trimmed by 3 bases and J by 3 bases, 3 bases remained unmatched. Per germline, CDR1 LNHNV and CDR2 YYDKDF (reference sequence). CDR3 length: 15 amino acids. CDR3 DNA: TGTGCCACCAGCAGTGGGGACAGGGGGCTCTACGAGCAGTACTTC. Its translation is CATSSGDRGLYEQYF.

With respect to this clone: Other DNA sequences in the same sample also yield this CDR3. V gene TRBV7-2 combines with J gene TRBJ2-7; 7 nucleotides align to TRBD1. V lost 5 bases and J lost 3; bases outside the gene matches: 4. Looked up from germline, CDR1 is SGHTA and CDR2 is FQGNSA. This CDR3 spans 13 amino acids. Here the CDR3 reads CASSRQGVYEQYF. CDR3 nucleotides: TGTGCCAGCAGCCGACAGGGTGTCTACGAGCAGTACTTC.

The CDR3 nucleotides are TGTGCCAGCGGCGGAACAAGCTCCTACGAGCAGTACTTC. Protein: CASGGTSSYEQYF. The chain couples TRBV5-6 to TRBJ2-7; D not certain. The germline V gene encodes CDR1 SGHDT and CDR2 YYEEEE. Between the trimmed V and J ends, which lost 7 bases and 0 bases, there was a span of 11 bases. This CDR3 comprises 13 residues. Full variable domain (missing parts from reference TRBV5-6 and TRBJ2-7): DAGVTQSPTHLIKTRGQQVTLRCSPKSGHDTVSWYQQALGQGPQFIFQYYEEEERQRGNFPDRFSGHQFPNYSSELNVNALLLGDSALYLCASGGTSSYEQYFGPGTRLTVT.

The CDR3 DNA follows: TGTGCCAGCAGTTTAGCCCTAAGGGCAGGGGGCCCCTACGAGCAGTACTTC. As protein: CASSLALRAGGPYEQYF. V is TRBV27 and J is TRBJ2-7, with 8 bases identical to TRBD1. This CDR3 is 17 amino acids long. V gave up 2 bases and J gave up 2 bases; unmatched junction bases: 11. Per the germline V gene, CDR1 is MNHEY and CDR2 is SMNVEV (reference sequence).

This chain joins TRBV28 and TRBJ1-5; TRBD1 matches 10 bases. The CDR3 covers 16 residues. Germline V CDR1 and CDR2: MDHEN, SYDVKM. V trimming: 5 bases; J trimming: 3 bases; junction bases outside the gene matches: 7. The CDR3 nucleotides read TGTGCCAGCAGTCCGGGACAGGGGTTTAACAATCAGCCCCAGCATTTT. Its protein is CASSPGQGFNNQPQHF.

The chain employs TRBV10-3 and TRBJ2-7; TRBD2 matches 13 bases. This CDR3 contains 16 residues. The germline CDR1 and CDR2 sequences are ENHRY and SYGVKD. The junction had 6 bases not matched to a gene; V was cut back by 6 bases and J by 1 base. Written as DNA, the CDR3 is TGTGCCATCAGGGATGGGACTAGCGGGATTTCCTACGAGCAGTACTTC. It specifies CAIRDGTSGISYEQYF.

V usage is TRBV29-1 and J usage is TRBJ1-1; 7 nucleotides match TRBD1. Looked up from germline, CDR1 is SQVTM and CDR2 is ANQGSEA. The CDR3 has 16 residues. J gave up 1 base and V 6 bases, and 14 bases lay outside the gene matches. The CDR3 DNA follows: TGCAGCGTCTTCATCGGGACAGAGGAAAAGAACACTGAAGCTTTCTTT. Its translation: CSVFIGTEEKNTEAFF.

This clone was recorded a few times. V gene TRBV27 combines with J gene TRBJ1-6; 9 bases map to TRBD1. Germline assignment: CDR1 MNHEY and CDR2 SMNVEV (reference sequence). The CDR3 is made up of 18 amino acids. The V and J ends lost 3 bases and 0 bases, in that order; junction bases with no gene match: 6. The CDR3 is CASSFLGQGSSYNSPLHF. CDR3 nucleotides: TGTGCCAGCAGTTTCCTAGGACAGGGGAGCTCCTATAATTCACCCCTCCACTTT.

V gene TRBV6-4 combines with J gene TRBJ2-7; TRBD1 matches at 7 bases. Germline V gives CDR1 MRHNA, CDR2 SNTAGT. The CDR3 spans 15 residues. J lost 3 bases, V lost 5 bases, and 10 bases had no gene match. The CDR3 DNA follows: TGTGCCAGCAGTAAACGACAGGGAAGCGGCTACGAGCAGTACTTC. This encodes CASSKRQGSGYEQYF.

The chain has TRBV2 and TRBJ1-2, with D uncertain. The CDR3 runs 12 residues. The V end lost 6 bases, the J end lost 7 bases, and 12 bases lay between the germline ends. CDR1 SNHLY and CDR2 FYNNEI come from the germline V gene. DNA of the CDR3: TGTGCCAGCAGCCAATCCGTAGTTGGCTACACCTTC. This encodes CASSQSVVGYTF.

The chain combines TRBV4-3 with TRBJ2-5; 7 nucleotides line up with TRBD1. TRBJ2-7 explains the end of the DNA better; the J call may be wrong. This CDR3 has 15 residues. Per germline, CDR1 LGHNA and CDR2 YSLEER. Here the CDR3 DNA reads TGCGCCAGCAGCCAAGAGGGGGCAGGGGGCTACGAGCAGTACTTC. It specifies CASSQEGAGGYEQYF.

The rearrangement joins TRBV11-2 to TRBJ2-7, with 7 bases fitting TRBD1. V lost 1 base and J lost 3; bases outside the gene matches: 9. This CDR3 has 16 amino acids. Germline CDR1 reads SGHAT; CDR2 reads FQNNGV. This CDR3 reads CASSLAHGQAFYEQYF. The DNA of the CDR3 is TGTGCCAGCAGCTTAGCTCACGGACAGGCGTTCTACGAGCAGTACTTC.

CDR3 bases: TGCGCCAGCAGCCAAGAAGGGGGGGACTCCAATGAGCAGTTCTTC. The encoded protein is CASSQEGGDSNEQFF. This chain joins TRBV4-3 and TRBJ2-1, with a possible D match to TRBD2 (7 bases). This CDR3 has 15 residues. Per the germline V gene, CDR1 is LGHNA and CDR2 is YSLEER. V was pared by 0 bases and J by 6 bases, with 12 bases between.

The rearrangement links TRBV6-6 to TRBJ2-1; 11 bases line up with TRBD1. Germline CDR1 MNHNY, CDR2 SVGAGI (reference sequence). This CDR3 is built from 15 residues. After removal of 5 bases from V and 7 bases from J, the junction contained 7 bases not matched to a gene. In DNA form, the CDR3 reads TGTGCCAGCAGTGTTCGGGACAGGGGGAGGAATGAGCAGTTCTTC. This gives the protein CASSVRDRGRNEQFF.

The rearrangement joins TRBV29-1 to TRBJ1-2; 7 bases are a match to TRBD1. Germline assignment: CDR1 SQVTM and CDR2 ANQGSEA. V shed 4 bases, J shed 1 base, and the junction held 12 bases outside the gene matches. The CDR3 contains 16 residues. The CDR3 spells CSVVGRGRSRNYGYTF. Written as DNA, the CDR3 is TGCAGCGTTGTGGGCAGGGGGAGAAGTCGTAACTATGGCTACACCTTC.